This note documents a single TCR beta chain sequence. The antigen is undetermined. These data are taken from a study of T cells in lung cancer brain metastases. Study as a whole: A median roughly 320 days separated primary and brain metastasis sampling. General study findings and limits: Brain metastases had fewer unique productive clones than primaries (median about 1,500 versus 4,500). Paired lesions shared few clones; most were lesion-specific (mean Morisita around 0.21). Fragmented FFPE DNA may have left the infiltrating repertoire incompletely captured.

The data were produced by immunoSEQ multiplex PCR, yet TCRdb's version contains in-frame clones alone and is incomplete. Of more than 750 clones in the sample, over 80% are singletons; the top ten hold about 5.8%. Germline V gene sequence: CDR1 SGHDT, CDR2 YYEEEE. Germline trimming cut 4 bases from V and 0 bases from J; bases unmatched to any gene: 9. The CDR3 runs to 16 residues. The chain employs TRBV5-6 and TRBJ2-7; 8 bases are a match to TRBD2. The material sequenced was tumor tissue from a brain metastasis. This sequence originates from a woman in her 70s with non-small cell lung cancer that had spread to the brain. Written as DNA, the CDR3 is TGTGCCAGCAGCGTAGGTAGCGGGACAAGCTCCTACGAGCAGTACTTC. Translating it yields CASSVGSGTSSYEQYF. The full variable domain, with the rest looked up from reference TRBV5-6 and TRBJ2-7, is DAGVTQSPTHLIKTRGQQVTLRCSPKSGHDTVSWYQQALGQGPQFIFQYYEEEERQRGNFPDRFSGHQFPNYSSELNVNALLLGDSALYLCASSVGSGTSSYEQYFGPGTRLTVT.